This TCR beta chain was sequenced for a study of shared clonotypes between healthy human individuals. The study, taken as a whole, reports: The study found approximately 5% of naive CD4 clonotypes shared across a few donors.

All donors were Caucasian adults living in Nashville, Tennessee. Assay used: immunoSEQ multiplex PCR; TCRdb lists only in-frame clones, some missing. In the table there are 980,000 or so clones, approximately 80% of which are singletons. Trimming shortened V by 5 bases and J by 6 bases, and 14 bases separated the two germline ends. Germline V CDR1 and CDR2: SGHTA, FQGTGA. This CDR3 region has 13 residues. A note on this clone: Its antigen is still unknown.

The chain couples TRBV7-3 to TRBJ2-7, with a tentative D call TRBD1 (6 bases). The sequenced material came from memory CD4+ T cells sorted from blood. Subset given: CD45RA-negative fraction. This TCR came from a man younger than 35 in good health. CDR3 nucleotide sequence: TGTGCCAGCAGCCCCGGGACACTCCGCGAGCAGTACTTC. Protein: CASSPGTLREQYF.